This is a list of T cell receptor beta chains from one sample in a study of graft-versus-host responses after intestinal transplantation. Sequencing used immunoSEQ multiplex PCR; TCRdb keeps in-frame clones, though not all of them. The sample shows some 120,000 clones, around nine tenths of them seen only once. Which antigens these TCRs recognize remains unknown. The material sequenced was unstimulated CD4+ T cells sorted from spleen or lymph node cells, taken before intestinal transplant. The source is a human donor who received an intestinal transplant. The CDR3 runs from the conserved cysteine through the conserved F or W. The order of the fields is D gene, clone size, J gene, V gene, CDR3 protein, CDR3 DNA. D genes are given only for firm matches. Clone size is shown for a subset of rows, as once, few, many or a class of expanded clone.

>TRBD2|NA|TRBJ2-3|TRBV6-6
CASSPTSGGRTDTQYF
TGTGCCAGCAGTCCTACTAGCGGGGGCAGGACAGATACGCAGTATTTT
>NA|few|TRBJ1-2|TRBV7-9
CASSLSGPGGYTF
TGTGCCAGCAGCTTATCCGGTCCGGGTGGCTACACCTTC
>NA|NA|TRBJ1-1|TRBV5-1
CASSPAPGTNTEAFF
TGCGCCAGCAGCCCCGCCCCGGGAACAAACACTGAAGCTTTCTTT
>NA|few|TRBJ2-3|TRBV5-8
CASSLIEATDTQYF
TGTGCCAGCAGCTTGATTGAAGCCACAGATACGCAGTATTTT
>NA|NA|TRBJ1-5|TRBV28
CASQEAGAPRDQPQHF
TGTGCCTCTCAAGAGGCAGGGGCACCGCGGGATCAGCCCCAGCATTTT
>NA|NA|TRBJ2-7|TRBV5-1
CASSPEVRDYEQYF
TGCGCCAGCAGCCCGGAAGTCAGGGACTACGAGCAGTACTTC
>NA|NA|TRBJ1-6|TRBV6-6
CASSKRKDSPLHF
TGTGCCAGCAGTAAACGTAAGGATTCACCCCTCCACTTT
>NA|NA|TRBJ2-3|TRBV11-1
CASSFRWGDTQYF
TGTGCCAGCAGCTTTAGGTGGGGGGATACGCAGTATTTT
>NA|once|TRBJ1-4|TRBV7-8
CASSLGRIATNEKLFF
TGTGCCAGCAGCTTAGGTAGAATTGCAACTAATGAAAAACTGTTTTTT
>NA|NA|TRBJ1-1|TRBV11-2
CASSLDGGYTEAFF
TGTGCCAGCAGCTTAGACGGGGGGTACACTGAAGCTTTCTTT
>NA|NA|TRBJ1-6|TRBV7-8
CASSPFYSPLHF
TGTGCCAGCAGCCCTTTCTATTCACCCCTCCACTTT
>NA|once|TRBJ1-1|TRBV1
CTSSQDRNTEAFF
TGCACCAGCAGCCAAGATAGAAACACTGAAGCTTTCTTT
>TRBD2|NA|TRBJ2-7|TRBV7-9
CASNLAGTSSYEQYF
TGTGCCAGCAACCTAGCGGGAACCAGCTCCTACGAGCAATACTTC
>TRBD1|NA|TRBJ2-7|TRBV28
CASSLSQDRPFF
TGTGCCAGCAGTTTATCCCAGGACAGGCCTTTTTTC
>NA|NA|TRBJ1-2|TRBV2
CASSARALYGYTF
TGTGCCAGCAGTGCCCGGGCCCTCTATGGCTACACCTTC
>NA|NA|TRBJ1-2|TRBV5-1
CASSLGGTRNYGYTF
TGCGCCAGCAGCTTGGGAGGGACTCGTAACTATGGCTACACCTTC
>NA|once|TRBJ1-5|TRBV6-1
CASSLSGSLNQPQHF
TGTGCCAGCAGTTTATCCGGGTCCCTCAATCAGCCCCAGCATTTT
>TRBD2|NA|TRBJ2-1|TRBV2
CASSESGGREQFF
TGTGCCAGCAGTGAAAGCGGGGGACGGGAGCAGTTCTTC
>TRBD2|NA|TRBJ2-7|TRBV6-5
CASMGGNSGSYEQYF
TGTGCCAGCATGGGGGGGAATAGCGGCTCGTACGAGCAGTACTTC
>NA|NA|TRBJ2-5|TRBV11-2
CASSLASRVQYF
TGTGCCAGCAGCTTAGCCTCGCGGGTGCAGTACTTC
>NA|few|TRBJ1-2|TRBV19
CASSIPGNYGYTF
TGTGCCAGTAGTATCCCTGGGAACTATGGCTACACCTTC
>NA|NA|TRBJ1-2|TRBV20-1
CSGAVPGGYTF
TGCAGTGGAGCCGTGCCTGGGGGCTACACCTTC
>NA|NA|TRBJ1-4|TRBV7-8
CASSPGSLRGRGTTNEKLFF
TGTGCCAGCAGCCCGGGGTCCCTCAGGGGTAGGGGCACAACTAATGAAAAACTGTTTTTT
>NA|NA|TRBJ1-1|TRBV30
CAWGQSLRGEAFF
TGTGCCTGGGGGCAAAGCCTCCGGGGTGAAGCTTTCTTT
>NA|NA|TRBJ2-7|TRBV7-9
CASSPQGVYEQYF
TGTGCCAGCAGCCCCCAAGGGGTCTACGAGCAGTACTTC
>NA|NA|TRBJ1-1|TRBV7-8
CASSLDPLSTEAFF
TGTGCCAGCAGCTTAGATCCCCTGTCCACTGAAGCTTTCTTT
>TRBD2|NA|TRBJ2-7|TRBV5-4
CASSLGSGGLYEQYF
TGTGCCAGCAGCTTGGGTAGCGGGGGGCTCTACGAGCAGTACTTC
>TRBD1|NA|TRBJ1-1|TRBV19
CASKEGRGPTEAFF
TGTGCCAGTAAGGAGGGCAGGGGGCCTACTGAAGCTTTCTTT
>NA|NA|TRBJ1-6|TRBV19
CASSLGFSSYNSPLHF
TGTGCCAGTAGTCTTGGGTTCAGCTCCTATAATTCACCCCTCCACTTT
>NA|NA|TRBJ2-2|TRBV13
CASSLVGGELFF
TGTGCCAGCAGCTTAGTGGGCGGGGAGCTGTTTTTT
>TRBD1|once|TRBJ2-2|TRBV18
CASSPRTGWTGELFF
TGTGCCAGCTCACCTAGGACAGGTTGGACCGGGGAGCTGTTTTTT
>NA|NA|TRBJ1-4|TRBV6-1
CASTPQAARGEKLFF
TGTGCCAGCACCCCCCAAGCGGCAAGGGGGGAAAAACTGTTTTTT
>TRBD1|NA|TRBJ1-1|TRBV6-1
CASSEDRGRAEAFF
TGTGCCAGCAGTGAGGACAGGGGGCGGGCTGAAGCTTTCTTT
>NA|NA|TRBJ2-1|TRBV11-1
CASSSGERNEQFF
TGTGCCAGCAGCTCAGGGGAACGCAATGAGCAGTTCTTC
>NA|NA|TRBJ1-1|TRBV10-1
CASSESRAGTEAFF
TGCGCCAGCAGTGAGAGTAGGGCAGGGACTGAAGCTTTCTTT
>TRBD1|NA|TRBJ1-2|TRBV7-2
CASSSNGQGSYGYTF
TGTGCCAGCAGCTCGAACGGACAGGGATCTTATGGCTACACCTTC
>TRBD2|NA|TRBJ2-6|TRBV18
CASSPGGTGANVLTF
TGTGCCAGCTCACCGGGAGGGACTGGGGCCAACGTCCTGACTTTC
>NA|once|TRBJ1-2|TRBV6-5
CASSYSSPDYGYTF
TGTGCCAGCAGTTACTCGAGCCCTGACTATGGCTACACCTTC
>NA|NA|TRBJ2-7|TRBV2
CASNRVSYEQYF
TGTGCCAGCAACAGGGTTTCCTACGAGCAGTACTTC
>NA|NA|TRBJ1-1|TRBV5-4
CASSLSPGEAFF
TGTGCCAGCAGCTTGTCCCCAGGAGAAGCTTTCTTT
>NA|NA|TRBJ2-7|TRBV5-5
CASSLATGPYEQYF
TGTGCCAGCAGCCTTGCGACAGGCCCTTACGAGCAGTACTTC
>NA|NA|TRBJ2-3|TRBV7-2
CASSLSGRAGTGTDTQYF
TGTGCCAGCAGCTTATCGGGTCGGGCGGGGACAGGCACAGATACGCAGTATTTT
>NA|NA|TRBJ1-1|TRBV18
CASSRDRALEAFF
TGTGCCAGCTCACGGGACCGAGCGTTGGAAGCTTTCTTT
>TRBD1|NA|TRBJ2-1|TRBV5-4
CASSLGQGTGDNEQFF
TGTGCCAGCAGCCTGGGACAGGGAACTGGGGACAATGAGCAGTTCTTC
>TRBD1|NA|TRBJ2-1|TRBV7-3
CASSARGGTGCYNEQFF
TGTGCCAGCAGCGCTCGAGGGGGGACAGGGTGCTACAATGAGCAGTTCTTC
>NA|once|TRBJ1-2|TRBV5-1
CASSLEAGLNYGYTF
TGCGCCAGCAGCTTGGAGGCAGGGCTTAACTATGGCTACACCTTC
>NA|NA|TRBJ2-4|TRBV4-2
CASSQDSTWDIQYF
TGTGCCAGCAGCCAAGATTCGACCTGGGACATTCAGTACTTC
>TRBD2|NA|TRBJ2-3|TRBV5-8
CASSSGLAGGPGTQYF
TGTGCCAGCAGCTCAGGACTAGCGGGGGGGCCAGGTACGCAGTATTTT
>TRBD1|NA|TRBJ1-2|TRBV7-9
CASSSTGAHGYTF
TGTGCCAGCAGTTCTACAGGGGCGCATGGCTACACCTTC
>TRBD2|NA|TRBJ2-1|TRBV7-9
CASSSLAGVLNEQFF
TGTGCCAGCAGCTCCCTAGCGGGGGTTCTCAATGAGCAGTTCTTC
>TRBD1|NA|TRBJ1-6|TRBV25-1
CASSGQRDRVRSPLHF
TGTGCCAGCAGTGGCCAGCGGGACAGGGTTCGTTCACCCCTCCACTTT
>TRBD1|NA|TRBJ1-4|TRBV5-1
CASSSGQGSEKLFF
TGCGCCAGCAGCTCGGGACAGGGGAGTGAAAAACTGTTTTTT
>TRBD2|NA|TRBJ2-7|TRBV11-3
CARSSGNYEQYF
TGTGCCAGATCTAGCGGGAACTACGAGCAGTACTTC
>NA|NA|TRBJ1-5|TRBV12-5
CASGIQTQGGNQPQHF
TGTGCTAGTGGTATCCAGACACAGGGAGGCAATCAGCCCCAGCATTTT
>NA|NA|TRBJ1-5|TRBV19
CASSSHTGHPRFQHF
TGTGCCAGTAGTTCCCATACAGGGCACCCCAGGTTCCAGCATTTT